The entry below describes one T cell receptor beta chain. Its target is not known. Other DNA sequences in this specimen translate into the identical CDR3. This sample is part of a study of graft-versus-host responses after intestinal transplantation. Study-level background: Anti-thymocyte globulin induction was given to all recipients, followed by tacrolimus and steroids for around 3 years.

CDR1 and CDR2 (germline): SEHNR, FQNEAQ (reference sequence). The CDR3 length is 15 residues. Unmatched junction bases numbered 7, after V lost 1 base and J lost 7 bases. Study results and limitations: Early post-transplant HvG declines showed an association with peak circulating GvH clone levels. Patients with graft-donor T cell macrochimerism had high graft-versus-host to host-versus-graft clonal ratios in allografts. The marrow of recipients harbored GvH clones, and ileum or blood showed some of them first.

The data were produced by immunoSEQ multiplex PCR, yet TCRdb's version contains in-frame clones alone and is incomplete. The sample includes under 100,000 clones, just under 95% seen only once; the top ten take around 1.1%. This sample comprised unstimulated CD8+ T cells sorted from spleen or lymph node cells, obtained before transplant. This receptor was identified in a human donor who was the organ donor for an intestinal transplant. The gene calls are TRBV7-9 and TRBJ2-1, with 7 bases that match TRBD1. CDR3 region: CASSLVFGTANEQFF. Written as DNA, the CDR3 is TGTGCCAGCAGCTTAGTGTTCGGGACAGCAAATGAGCAGTTCTTC. Full variable domain (missing parts from reference TRBV7-9 and TRBJ2-1): DTGVSQNPRHKITKRGQNVTFRCDPISEHNRLYWYRQTLGQGPEFLTYFQNEAQLEKSRLLSDRFSAERPKGSFSTLEIQRTEQGDSAMYLCASSLVFGTANEQFFGPGTRLTVL.